Each of the 22 T cell receptor beta chains below was sequenced from the same sample in a study of T cell clones after liver transplantation. The protocol was immunoSEQ multiplex PCR, while the TCRdb copy is restricted to in-frame clones and leaves out a portion. The sample lists 55,000 to 75,000 clones, 70% seen once, with roughly 2.8% in the top ten. Sequencing used CD4+ T cells from blood, obtained at the approximately 16-month timepoint. All receptors come from a human patient who received a liver transplant. A subset of T cells may come from the graft donor.

This sequence joins TRBV28 and TRBJ1-5, with unresolved D. The CDR3 is 12 amino acids. CDR1 is MDHEN, CDR2 SYDVKM, per germline. Trimming took off 6 bases at V and 7 bases at J, with 10 bases between the two ends. The CDR3 coding sequence is TGTGCCAGCAGGGATACGGGACAGCCCCAGCATTTT. It translates to CASRDTGQPQHF.

This clone was seen a few times. The chain has TRBV28 and TRBJ2-3, with D possibly TRBD2 on 6 matching bases. This CDR3 has 14 amino acids. CDR1 and CDR2 (germline): MDHEN, SYDVKM. The V and J ends lost 5 bases and 2 bases respectively, with 11 bases between them. CDR3 bases: TGTGCCAGCAGTCCTGCGGGGAACACAGATACGCAGTATTTT. Protein sequence: CASSPAGNTDTQYF.

This clone was recorded only once. The chain recombines TRBV6-1 with TRBJ2-7; 11 bases are shared with TRBD2. Germline V lookup: CDR1 MNHNS, CDR2 SASEGT. This CDR3 has 14 residues. V shed 4 bases, J shed 4 bases, and the junction held 3 bases outside the gene matches. The CDR3 DNA is TGTGCCAGCAGTGTACTAGCGGGGGAGTACGAGCAGTACTTC. Translation: CASSVLAGEYEQYF.

This clone has only one observation. The J gene is TRBJ1-1, the V gene TRBV25-1; D is unresolved. CDR1 and CDR2 from the germline V gene are MGHDK and SYGVNS. Trimming cost V 2 bases and J 5 bases, with 12 bases left between them. The CDR3 is 14 residues long. For the CDR3, the DNA is TGTGCCAGCAGTGAACCAACCTTGGGAACTGAAGCTTTCTTT. Its translation is CASSEPTLGTEAFF.

The chain is built from TRBV29-1 and TRBJ2-1; 13 nucleotides align to TRBD2. The germline CDR1 and CDR2 sequences are SQVTM and ANQGSEA. The CDR3 length is 14 residues. J was trimmed by 8 bases and V by 7 bases; bases with no gene match: 8. The CDR3 protein is CSDVTSGGLHEQFF. The CDR3 nucleotides read TGCAGCGACGTGACTAGCGGGGGGTTACATGAGCAGTTCTTC.

V is TRBV10-3 and J is TRBJ1-1; D not certain. V lost 10 bases and J 7 bases, leaving 16 bases between the germline ends. Germline loops: CDR1 ENHRY, CDR2 SYGVKD. This CDR3 contains 12 residues. DNA of the CDR3: TGTGCCACCAACGACTACAGTCTTGAAGCTTTCTTT. Its translation: CATNDYSLEAFF.

This clone was seen more than once but under ten times. The rearrangement links TRBV6-6 to TRBJ2-1; 12 bases fit TRBD1. The germline gives CDR1 MNHNY, CDR2 SVGAGI (reference sequence). J was trimmed by 13 bases and V by 4 bases; bases with no gene match: 5. CDR3 length: 13 amino acids. The CDR3 reads CASSSGTGGIQFF. CDR3 DNA sequence: TGTGCCAGCAGTTCCGGGACAGGGGGCATCCAGTTCTTC.

V and J are TRBV6-1 and TRBJ1-2; D is perhaps TRBD1 (6 bases). Per germline, CDR1 MNHNS and CDR2 SASEGT. The CDR3 is 17 residues long. The germline V and J ends were trimmed by 0 bases and 0 bases, with 14 bases remaining between them. Here the CDR3 DNA reads TGTGCCAGCAGTGAAGCGCCCGGGGGGGCAACTAACTATGGCTACACCTTC. It specifies CASSEAPGGATNYGYTF.

The chain is built from TRBV11-2 and TRBJ2-1; 12 bases agree with TRBD2. Per germline, CDR1 SGHAT and CDR2 FQNNGV. The CDR3 length is 15 residues. After removal of 3 bases from V and 8 bases from J, the junction contained 5 bases not matched to a gene. The CDR3 nucleotides read TGTGCCAGCAGCTTGTACCTAGCGGGAGGGGATGAGCAGTTCTTC. This sequence encodes CASSLYLAGGDEQFF.

This clone was seen only a few times. The rearrangement joins TRBV18 to TRBJ2-1; the D gene is possibly TRBD2 (5 bases). Trimming took off 1 base at V and 8 bases at J, with 27 bases between the two ends. CDR3 length equals 19 residues. Germline V lookup: CDR1 KGHSH, CDR2 LQKENI. The CDR3 bases are TGTGCCAGCTCACCACGGATTCAATCATTCGCGAGGGCTCCCCATGAGCAGTTCTTC. It is translated as CASSPRIQSFARAPHEQFF.

The V call is TRBV15, the J call TRBJ2-2; 7 bases fit TRBD2. The CDR3 totals 16 residues. Germline V CDR1 and CDR2: LNHNV, YYDKDF (reference sequence). The ends lost 0 bases at V and 1 base at J; junction bases unmatched: 2. The CDR3 bases are TGTGCCACCAGCAGAGAAGCGGGGAGGAACACCGGGGAGCTGTTTTTT. It codes for CATSREAGRNTGELFF.

This clone was seen once. V usage is TRBV5-8 and J usage is TRBJ2-2, with 7 bases identical to TRBD1. The CDR3 loop spans 15 amino acids. Germline values: CDR1 SGHTS, CDR2 YDEGEE. V was clipped by 5 bases and J by 0 bases; unmatched bases: 4. The CDR3 nucleotides read TGTGCCAGCAGAAAAACAGGGGCGAACACCGGGGAGCTGTTTTTT. Residues: CASRKTGANTGELFF.

The V gene is TRBV11-3, the J gene TRBJ2-6; D is perhaps TRBD1 or TRBD2 (6 bases each). The CDR3 consists of 15 residues. Germline V gene sequence: CDR1 SGHNT, CDR2 YENEEA. V was cut by 10 bases and J by 3 bases, with 16 bases left in between. The CDR3 DNA follows: TGTGCCACACAAAGAGGGGGGTTTGGGGCCAACGTCCTGACTTTC. It codes for CATQRGGFGANVLTF.

The genes are TRBV5-1 and TRBJ2-3; the match to TRBD1 covers 8 bases. The CDR3 is made up of 16 amino acids. Germline CDR1 is SGHRS and CDR2 is YFSETQ. J gave up 0 bases and V 3 bases, and 6 bases lay outside the gene matches. The CDR3 DNA reads as TGCGCCAGCAGCTCCTACGGGACAGGAAGCACAGATACGCAGTATTTT. Protein product: CASSSYGTGSTDTQYF.

The chain carries TRBV29-1 and TRBJ2-3; no clear D. CDR1 is SQVTM and CDR2 is ANQGSEA in the germline V gene. The CDR3 is 12 amino acids. Trimming removed 4 bases from V and 0 bases from J, with 5 bases in between. This chain's CDR3 is CSVVPSTDTQYF. For the CDR3, the DNA is TGCAGCGTTGTCCCTAGCACAGATACGCAGTATTTT.

The CDR3 region has the DNA TGTGCCAGCAGCGTAGCTTCGAGCGGGGGGGCCTATGAGCAGTTCTTC. Its protein is CASSVASSGGAYEQFF. The chain has TRBV9 and TRBJ2-1; 10 nucleotides line up with TRBD2. The CDR3 spans 16 residues. Germline V gene sequence: CDR1 SGDLS, CDR2 YYNGEE. The ends lost 0 bases at V and 8 bases at J; junction bases unmatched: 8.

The genes are TRBV11-3 and TRBJ2-1, with D unclear. The CDR3 spans 13 residues. Germline CDR1 and CDR2: SGHNT and YENEEA. V gave up 1 base and J gave up 10 bases, with 11 bases separating them. The CDR3 region is CASSLAPPMEQFF. The DNA of the CDR3 is TGTGCCAGCAGCTTAGCCCCCCCTATGGAGCAGTTCTTC.

This rearrangement joins TRBV29-1 to TRBJ2-1, with TRBD2 matching over 9 bases. Trimming removed 7 bases from V and 7 bases from J; junction bases left unmatched: 29. The CDR3 spans 20 residues. CDR1 is SQVTM and CDR2 is ANQGSEA in the germline V gene. The CDR3 reads CSARIGVSDSGRYAGNEQFF. CDR3 coding DNA: TGCAGCGCCCGCATCGGAGTATCTGACAGCGGGAGGTATGCAGGAAATGAGCAGTTCTTC.

V and J are TRBV19 and TRBJ1-5; 7 bases map to TRBD1. CDR1 is LNHDA, CDR2 SQIVND, per germline (reference sequence). The CDR3 loop spans 15 amino acids. V lost 5 bases, J lost 2 bases, and 6 bases stayed unmatched. This chain's CDR3 is CASSAQGSRNQPQHF. In DNA, the CDR3 is TGTGCCAGTAGTGCACAGGGGAGTCGCAATCAGCCCCAGCATTTT.

The V gene is TRBV6-1, the J gene TRBJ1-2, with D possibly being TRBD1 (6 bases). CDR1 and CDR2 from the germline V gene are MNHNS and SASEGT. V was trimmed by 7 bases and J by 7 bases, leaving 19 bases between them. The CDR3 covers 14 residues. CDR3 sequence: CASNSAQGETGYTF. CDR3 DNA: TGTGCCAGCAATAGTGCACAGGGTGAAACTGGCTACACCTTC.

With respect to this clone: This specimen includes other DNA sequences encoding the same CDR3. This rearrangement joins TRBV4-3 to TRBJ1-1; TRBD1 agrees at 8 bases. CDR1 and CDR2 (germline): LGHNA, YSLEER. Trimming took 3 bases from V and 10 from J; bases not matched to a gene: 19. CDR3 size: 17 residues. The CDR3 region has the DNA TGCGCCAGCAGCCAGGAAGTAATTGGACAGGGTGCCGAGATAGCTTTCTTT. Amino acids: CASSQEVIGQGAEIAFF.

This chain links TRBV5-1 with TRBJ2-5; 11 bases map to TRBD2. The germline V gene has CDR1 SGHRS and CDR2 YFSETQ. Trimming cost V 4 bases and J 3 bases; bases outside gene matches: 2. CDR3 size: 14 residues. The CDR3 nucleotides read TGCGCCAGCAGCCAGGGACTAGCGGAAGAGACCCAGTACTTC. Its protein is CASSQGLAEETQYF. Based on the CDR3 plus reference TRBV5-1 and TRBJ2-5, the full variable domain is KAGVTQTPRYLIKTRGQQVTLSCSPISGHRSVSWYQQTPGQGLQFLFEYFSETQRNKGNFPGRFSGRQFSNSRSEMNVSTLELGDSALYLCASSQGLAEETQYFGPGTRLLVL.